The sequence of this T cell receptor (beta chain) was determined in a study of response to subunit inactivated influenza vaccine. The study's findings and limits: Each seasonal influenza vaccination, the authors suggested, recruits few new T cells.

Unmatched junction bases numbered 6, after V lost 0 bases and J lost 5 bases. Germline CDR1 and CDR2: SGHNT and YYREEE (reference sequence). The CDR3 is 15 amino acids. With respect to this clonotype: Antigen specificity is unknown.

MiXCR, run by TCRdb on the RT-PCR reads, gives a single entry per CDR3 protein. The data hold 530,000 or so distinct CDR3 sequences, with about 14% observed a single time. This sequence joins TRBV5-4 and TRBJ2-7; 9 positions match TRBD2. Sequences were derived from PBMCs from blood, sampled 11 to 12 days after vaccination. The sequence derives from a man aged 45-60 years who received an inactivated influenza vaccine. CDR3 coding DNA: TGTGCCAGCAGCTTGGCCGTGGCTAGCGGGAACGAGCAGTACTTC. Translating gives CASSLAVASGNEQYF.